A single sample is the source of the 23 T cell receptor beta chains below, sequenced in a study of T cell responses to AZD1222 COVID-19 vaccine. Assay: immunoSEQ multiplex PCR; the TCRdb copy retains only in-frame clones and omits some. The sample has 95,000 to 150,000 clones, about 90% seen once. Here the sequenced sample was peripheral blood, taken on day 0 of AZD1222 vaccination. All receptors derive from an adult in good health.

In its sample, this clone was seen once. The chain uses TRBV6-2 or TRBV6-3 and TRBJ2-5; D uncertain. Germline loops: CDR1 MNHEY, CDR2 SVGEGT. CDR3 length: 13 amino acids. Deletions cut 5 bases from V and 2 bases from J, with 9 bases between. The CDR3 nucleotides read TGTGCCAGCAGTGAGGCCATACAAGAGACCCAGTACTTC. Translation gives CASSEAIQETQYF.

The V and J genes are TRBV7-2 and TRBJ2-7, with D possibly matching TRBD1 (6 bases). From germline, CDR1 is SGHTA and CDR2 FQGNSA. The germline V and J ends were trimmed by 5 bases and 2 bases, with 16 bases remaining between them. The CDR3 is made up of 15 amino acids. This CDR3 is CASSLTGPPTYEQYV. CDR3 bases: TGTGCCAGCAGCCTTACAGGGCCCCCAACCTACGAGCAGTACGTC.

The chain links TRBV5-4 to TRBJ1-1; D is unresolved. Germline CDR1 SGHNT, CDR2 YYREEE (reference sequence). Trimming stripped 5 bases from V and 7 bases from J, with 12 bases between. The CDR3 is 12 amino acids. CDR3 sequence reads: CASSWNMGEAFF. CDR3 nucleotides: TGTGCCAGCAGTTGGAACATGGGTGAAGCTTTCTTT.

The gene calls are TRBV7-3 and TRBJ1-1; D remains ambiguous. The CDR3 is 12 amino acids. Germline CDR1 reads SGHTA; CDR2 reads FQGTGA. Trimming took 4 bases from V and 8 from J, leaving 11 bases between them. Written as DNA, the CDR3 is TGTGCCAGCAGCTCCCCAGGAGGGGAAGCTTTCTTT. Translation: CASSSPGGEAFF.

This CDR3 is CASSLAYTSTDTQYF. In nucleotides, the CDR3 is TGTGCCAGCAGCTTAGCGTATACTAGCACAGATACGCAGTATTTT. J is TRBJ2-3 and V is TRBV7-3; D is ambiguous. With 2 bases removed from V and 0 bases from J, the gap between germline ends came to 9 bases. The CDR3 loop spans 15 amino acids. Per germline, CDR1 SGHTA and CDR2 FQGTGA.

The chain couples TRBV2 to TRBJ2-7; tentative D call: TRBD1 (5 bases). The V and J ends lost 9 bases and 4 bases respectively, with 13 bases between them. This CDR3 has 12 amino acids. Looked up from germline, CDR1 is SNHLY and CDR2 is FYNNEI. CDR3 protein: CARAGPTYEQYF. CDR3 sequence (DNA): TGTGCCAGGGCAGGGCCAACGTACGAGCAGTACTTC.

The chain recombines TRBV5-6 with TRBJ1-1; D remains unclear. The V end lost 4 bases, the J end lost 1 base, and 11 bases lay between the germline ends. The CDR3 sequence is 14 residues long. The germline CDR1 and CDR2 sequences are SGHDT and YYEEEE. The CDR3 coding sequence is TGTGCCAGCAGCCCACTGATTGCGAACACTGAAGCTTTCTTT. Protein product: CASSPLIANTEAFF.

J is TRBJ2-7 and V is TRBV5-1; D gene ambiguous. This CDR3 contains 11 residues. CDR1 and CDR2 (germline): SGHRS, YFSETQ. V shed 4 bases and J shed 7 bases, with 9 bases lying between them. CDR3 in amino acids: CASSVEQEQYF. CDR3 nucleotide sequence: TGCGCCAGCAGCGTCGAACAGGAGCAGTACTTC.

The chain carries TRBV12-3 or TRBV12-4 and TRBJ1-5, with 9 positions matching TRBD1. Germline trimming cut 8 bases from V and 8 bases from J; bases unmatched to any gene: 7. This CDR3 comprises 13 residues. The CDR3 reads CASRRTGEEPQHF. DNA for the CDR3: TGTGCCAGCCGAAGGACAGGGGAAGAGCCCCAGCATTTT.

Written as DNA, the CDR3 is TGTGCCAGCAGCGGTGGGACAGTGCTCTATGGCTACACCTTC. It codes for CASSGGTVLYGYTF. V usage is TRBV9 and J usage is TRBJ1-2, with 7 bases fitting TRBD1. V shed 3 bases, J shed 4 bases, and the junction held 6 bases outside the gene matches. Germline CDR1 and CDR2: SGDLS and YYNGEE. This CDR3 spans 14 amino acids. Filled out from reference TRBV9 and TRBJ1-2, the complete variable domain reads DSGVTQTPKHLITATGQRVTLRCSPRSGDLSVYWYQQSLDQGLQFLIQYYNGEERAKGNILERFSAQQFPDLHSELNLSSLELGDSALYFCASSGGTVLYGYTFGSGTRLTVV.

The V and J genes are TRBV20-1 and TRBJ2-2; the D call may be TRBD1 or TRBD2 (5 bases each). Per germline, CDR1 DFQATT and CDR2 SNEGSKA (reference sequence). The CDR3 has 15 amino acids. Trimming pared 3 bases from V and 5 bases from J, leaving 16 bases between. The CDR3, as DNA: TGCAGTGCTAGTTCTGTTGGGGGTTGGACCGGGGAGCTGTTTTTT. Amino acids: CSASSVGGWTGELFF.

This clone was detected once. This rearrangement joins TRBV7-9 to TRBJ2-3; TRBD2 agrees at 14 bases. Trimming took 2 bases from V and 0 from J; bases not matched to a gene: 1. Germline values: CDR1 SEHNR, CDR2 FQNEAQ (reference sequence). CDR3 size: 17 residues. CDR3: CASSLRTSGGSTDTQYF. CDR3 coding DNA: TGTGCCAGCAGCTTAAGGACTAGCGGGGGGAGCACAGATACGCAGTATTTT.

For the CDR3, the DNA is TGTGCCAGCAGCTACTCGGGGGCGCCAGATACGCAGTATTTT. It encodes CASSYSGAPDTQYF. This chain joins TRBV3-1 (or the pseudogene TRBV3-2) and TRBJ2-3; D is perhaps TRBD1 or TRBD2 (6 bases each). The CDR3 totals 14 residues. V lost 5 bases, J lost 4 bases, and 13 bases lay in between. Germline V gene data show CDR1 as LGHDT and CDR2 as YNNKEL (reference sequence).

This chain connects TRBV3-1 (or the pseudogene TRBV3-2) to TRBJ1-2, with 7 bases matching TRBD1. Germline assignment: CDR1 LGHDT and CDR2 YNNKEL (reference sequence). CDR3 length: 14 residues. The V segment lost 0 bases and the J segment 8 bases; nucleotides outside the gene matches: 6. The CDR3 here is CASSQDDREVGYTF. The CDR3 DNA follows: TGTGCCAGCAGCCAAGACGACAGGGAAGTGGGCTACACCTTC.

The rearrangement links TRBV6-2 or TRBV6-3 to TRBJ1-1, with no clear D. CDR1 and CDR2 from the germline V gene are MNHEY and SVGEGT. This CDR3 contains 12 residues. The ends were cut back, 4 bases at V and 6 bases at J, with 9 bases in the middle. The DNA for the CDR3 is TGTGCCAGCAGTTTGCTGGGAGCTGAAGCTTTCTTT. It translates to CASSLLGAEAFF.

The rearrangement joins TRBV10-3 to TRBJ2-1; unclear D gene. Trimming cost V 0 bases and J 15 bases, with 12 bases left between them. This CDR3 region has 12 residues. Germline loops: CDR1 ENHRY, CDR2 SYGVKD. In DNA form, the CDR3 reads TGTGCCATCAGTGAGTCGGACCGGGCTTGGTTCTTC. Protein: CAISESDRAWFF.

This clone came up once. This chain links TRBV29-1 with TRBJ1-2; D possibly corresponds to TRBD1 (5 bases). From germline, CDR1 is SQVTM and CDR2 ANQGSEA. The CDR3 is made up of 12 amino acids. V was shortened by 3 bases and J by 7 bases, with 12 bases between the two germline ends. CDR3 protein: CSVEGDSSGYTF. CDR3 bases: TGCAGCGTTGAGGGGGATTCGTCTGGCTACACCTTC.

The V and J genes are TRBV10-3 and TRBJ2-1; 10 nucleotides align to TRBD2. J lost 0 bases, V lost 4 bases, and 3 bases had no gene match. CDR1 ENHRY and CDR2 SYGVKD come from the germline V gene. The CDR3 is 16 amino acids. The CDR3: CAISGSGGSSYNEQFF. For the CDR3, the DNA is TGTGCCATCAGTGGTAGCGGGGGGAGCTCCTACAATGAGCAGTTCTTC.

The table lists this clone with a few counts. This chain connects TRBV4-3 to TRBJ1-2; TRBD1 is a possible D gene (5 bases). Germline V gene sequence: CDR1 LGHNA, CDR2 YSLEER. This CDR3 contains 14 residues. The V end lost 1 base, the J end lost 7 bases, and 13 bases lay between the germline ends. Here the CDR3 reads CASSQGGLSGGYTF. In nucleotides, the CDR3 is TGCGCCAGCAGCCAAGGGGGACTTTCGGGTGGCTACACCTTC.

The chain joins TRBV10-3 to TRBJ1-4, with D perhaps TRBD1 (5 bases). This CDR3 is 16 amino acids long. Per the germline V gene, CDR1 is ENHRY and CDR2 is SYGVKD. V lost 0 bases to trimming and J lost 5 bases, with 13 bases between them. The CDR3 DNA reads TGTGCCATCAGTGAGTCAGGGGCAGGCTCCAATGAAAAACTGTTTTTT. Translated, it gives CAISESGAGSNEKLFF.

This chain connects TRBV28 to TRBJ2-5, with 11 bases identical to TRBD1. The V gene end was trimmed by 6 bases and the J gene end by 0 bases; junction bases not matched to a gene: 6. CDR1 and CDR2 (germline): MDHEN, SYDVKM. This CDR3 contains 16 residues. The CDR3 sequence is CASSQGTGGYQETQYF. In DNA, the CDR3 is TGTGCCAGCAGCCAAGGGACAGGGGGATACCAAGAGACCCAGTACTTC.

Only one count was recorded for this clone. This sequence joins TRBV2 and TRBJ2-3; D is perhaps TRBD1 (6 bases). The CDR3 is 15 residues long. Germline V gives CDR1 SNHLY, CDR2 FYNNEI. Trimming took 6 bases from V and 1 from J, leaving 14 bases between them. The CDR3 nucleotides are TGTGCCAGCAGATCTAGGGCAGGGGGCACAGATACGCAGTATTTT. It codes for CASRSRAGGTDTQYF.

V is TRBV6-2 or TRBV6-3 and J is TRBJ2-7; possible D gene TRBD1, 6 bases. Germline loops: CDR1 MNHEY, CDR2 SVGEGT. The CDR3 is 12 residues long. V dropped 5 bases and J dropped 7 bases, with 12 bases sitting between them. The CDR3 DNA sequence: TGTGCCAGCAGTCCCACAGGGTTAGAGCAGTACGTC. It translates to CASSPTGLEQYV.